A single sample gave rise to the 10 T cell receptor beta chains below, sequenced in a study of cytomegalovirus exposure and HLA in healthy donors (dated by TCRdb to about 2017). The receptor library was made with the immunoSEQ multiplex PCR assay. A mixture of 60 forward primers for TCR Vbeta segments and 13 reverse primers for TCR Jbeta segments was used in the multiplex PCR. TCRdb re-hosts the immuneACCESS table, in-frame sequences only. Its copies lack some clones; in the studies checked, an unresolved V gene accounts for under half of them, and the cause for the rest is not known. Here the sample has 110,000 or so clones; 76% occur a single time. The top ten clones comprise 12% of the sample. The sample taken for sequencing was PBMCs. The receptor set was obtained from a woman between 35 and 50 years old in good health and CMV-seropositive.

The V and J genes are TRBV10-3 and TRBJ2-1, with TRBD2 identical over 7 bases. Per the germline V gene, CDR1 is ENHRY and CDR2 is SYGVKD. CDR3 length equals 13 residues. V was clipped by 8 bases and J by 7 bases; unmatched bases: 8. The CDR3, as DNA: TGTGCCATCGGGGAGGGCCTTACAAATGAGCAGTTCTTC. Encoded protein: CAIGEGLTNEQFF.

This chain uses TRBV10-3 with TRBJ1-1, with TRBD1 identical over 12 bases. V dropped 7 bases and J dropped 11; count of bases not matched to a gene: 8. Germline CDR1 and CDR2: ENHRY and SYGVKD. This CDR3 has 13 amino acids. CDR3 in DNA: TGTGCCATCATATCCGGGACAGGGGGCGCGGCTTTCTTT. Translating it yields CAIISGTGGAAFF.

The CDR3 DNA reads TGTGCCAGCTCCACAGGGATCTCCTACGAGCAGTACTTC. Translation gives CASSTGISYEQYF. This chain uses TRBV27 with TRBJ2-7; a weak D match, TRBD1 (6 bases). This CDR3 contains 13 residues. Germline V CDR1 and CDR2: MNHEY, SMNVEV (reference sequence). The ends were cut back, 8 bases at V and 0 bases at J, with 11 bases in the middle.

This clone was seen once. The V and J genes are TRBV19 and TRBJ2-3, with 10 bases aligning to TRBD1. This CDR3 has 17 residues. V shed 3 bases, J shed 0 bases, and the junction held 6 bases outside the gene matches. Looked up from germline, CDR1 is LNHDA and CDR2 is SQIVND (reference sequence). CDR3: CASSIGTGDTSTDTQYF. CDR3 DNA sequence: TGTGCCAGTAGTATCGGGACAGGGGATACTAGCACAGATACGCAGTATTTT.

The genes are TRBV2 and TRBJ2-2; 7 bases are shared with TRBD2. V gave up 3 bases and J gave up 0 bases; unmatched junction bases: 1. There are 15 residues in the CDR3. CDR1 and CDR2 (germline): SNHLY, FYNNEI. Here the CDR3 DNA reads TGTGCCAGCAGTGATGCGGGGGCGAACACCGGGGAGCTGTTTTTT. This translates into CASSDAGANTGELFF.

V is TRBV5-4 and J is TRBJ2-3; 12 nucleotides match TRBD2. V shed 4 bases and J 3 bases; nucleotides not matched to a gene: 6. This CDR3 region has 16 residues. Germline loops: CDR1 SGHNT, CDR2 YYREEE (reference sequence). The chain's CDR3 is CASSVASGGVTDTQYF. In nucleotides, the CDR3 is TGTGCCAGCAGCGTGGCTAGCGGGGGGGTGACAGATACGCAGTATTTT.

The chain links TRBV5-1 to TRBJ1-1; 8 nucleotides agree with TRBD1. V was clipped by 4 bases and J by 3 bases; unmatched bases: 2. The CDR3 contains 13 residues. CDR1 and CDR2 from the germline V gene are SGHRS and YFSETQ. This chain's CDR3 is CASSPQGDTEAFF. The CDR3 nucleotides are TGCGCCAGCAGCCCACAGGGGGACACTGAAGCTTTCTTT.

The chain has TRBV7-7 and TRBJ2-1; 9 nucleotides agree with TRBD1. V trimming: 5 bases; J trimming: 7 bases; junction bases outside the gene matches: 3. The V gene's germline CDR1 is SSHAT and CDR2 FNYEAQ (reference sequence). This CDR3 is 13 amino acids long. CDR3 DNA sequence: TGTGCCAGCAGCACGGGACAGGGTAATGAGCAGTTCTTC. This encodes CASSTGQGNEQFF.

The chain employs TRBV5-1 and TRBJ2-1, with TRBD2 matching 12 bases. CDR1 SGHRS and CDR2 YFSETQ come from the germline V gene. The CDR3 runs 15 residues. Trimming cost V 4 bases and J 10 bases; bases outside gene matches: 9. In DNA form, the CDR3 reads TGCGCCAGCAGCGAACCTAGCGGGGGGGCATCGGAGCAGTTCTTC. Its translation: CASSEPSGGASEQFF.

This clone was seen only a few times. The V call is TRBV5-1, the J call TRBJ2-2, with D perhaps matching TRBD2 (6 bases). CDR1 and CDR2 from the germline V gene are SGHRS and YFSETQ. The CDR3 length is 15 residues. Deletions cut 3 bases from V and 3 bases from J, with 12 bases between. The CDR3 is CASSWALADTGELFF. The CDR3, as DNA: TGCGCCAGCAGCTGGGCACTAGCCGACACCGGGGAGCTGTTTTTT.